The rows below give T cell receptor beta chains drawn from one sample of a study of blood T cells in healthy people across ages. TCRdb reanalysed the 5' RACE reads using MiXCR and keeps one entry per CDR3 protein. This sample has about 680,000 distinct CDR3 sequences; 45% to 50% occur once, and the top ten carry roughly 31%. The sample comprised blood. The receptor source for this set is a woman aged 55-69 years in good health. CDR3s include the opening cysteine and the closing phenylalanine or tryptophan. A D gene is named only where the DNA matches it firmly. Not every row has a clone size; where given, it reads once, few, many or a size class.

j_gene: TRBJ2-5; abundance: .; v_gene: TRBV6-2/TRBV6-3; d_gene: .; CDR3aa: CASSYPGADSQETQYF; CDR3nt: TGTGCCAGCAGTTACCCTGGTGCCGACAGCCAAGAGACCCAGTACTTC
j_gene: TRBJ1-2; abundance: few; v_gene: TRBV29-1; d_gene: TRBD1; CDR3aa: CSVSDRGQGYTF; CDR3nt: TGCAGCGTTTCGGACAGGGGGCAAGGCTACACCTTC
j_gene: TRBJ2-5; abundance: .; v_gene: TRBV5-5; d_gene: .; CDR3aa: CASSSAGHHYNEQYF; CDR3nt: TGTGCCAGCAGCTCGGCGGGACACCACTACAATGAGCAGTACTTC
j_gene: TRBJ1-5; abundance: .; v_gene: TRBV6-2/TRBV6-3; d_gene: .; CDR3aa: CASSYSLNSNQPQHF; CDR3nt: TGTGCCAGCAGTTACTCTCTCAATAGCAATCAGCCCCAGCATTTT
j_gene: TRBJ2-1; abundance: few; v_gene: TRBV12-3/TRBV12-4; d_gene: TRBD1; CDR3aa: CASSLKRTGGSEQFF; CDR3nt: TGTGCCAGCAGCCTGAAAAGGACAGGGGGGAGTGAGCAGTTCTTC
j_gene: TRBJ2-1; abundance: .; v_gene: TRBV2; d_gene: .; CDR3aa: CASKLYNEQFF; CDR3nt: TGTGCCAGCAAGCTGTACAATGAGCAGTTCTTC
j_gene: TRBJ1-2; abundance: .; v_gene: TRBV7-6; d_gene: .; CDR3aa: CASSSPGGHGYTF; CDR3nt: TGTGCCAGCAGCTCCCCGGGAGGGCATGGCTACACCTTC
j_gene: TRBJ1-1; abundance: few; v_gene: TRBV20-1; d_gene: .; CDR3aa: CSAFKGTATKAFF; CDR3nt: TGCAGTGCTTTTAAGGGGACCGCAACTAAAGCTTTCTTT
j_gene: TRBJ2-1; abundance: once; v_gene: TRBV6-2/TRBV6-3; d_gene: .; CDR3aa: CASRTIDSLPYNEQFF; CDR3nt: TGTGCCAGCAGGACAATAGACTCCTTACCCTACAATGAGCAGTTCTTC
j_gene: TRBJ1-1; abundance: few; v_gene: TRBV4-3; d_gene: .; CDR3aa: CASSQDTTARGEAFF; CDR3nt: TGCGCCAGCAGCCAAGATACTACGGCCCGGGGTGAAGCTTTCTTT
j_gene: TRBJ2-3; abundance: few; v_gene: TRBV20-1; d_gene: TRBD2; CDR3aa: CSARADWRELNTDTQYF; CDR3nt: TGCAGTGCTAGAGCGGATTGGCGGGAGTTGAACACAGATACGCAGTATTTT
j_gene: TRBJ2-1; abundance: .; v_gene: TRBV6-5; d_gene: .; CDR3aa: CASSRPSVNEQFF; CDR3nt: TGTGCCAGCAGCCGCCCTTCAGTGAATGAGCAGTTCTTC
j_gene: TRBJ2-3; abundance: .; v_gene: TRBV27; d_gene: .; CDR3aa: CASTEGRYTDTQYF; CDR3nt: TGTGCCAGCACTGAGGGACGGTACACAGATACGCAGTATTTT
j_gene: TRBJ2-5; abundance: .; v_gene: TRBV7-9; d_gene: TRBD1; CDR3aa: CASSYGTGGKYF; CDR3nt: TGTGCCAGCAGCTACGGGACAGGCGGCAAGTACTTC
j_gene: TRBJ2-3; abundance: few; v_gene: TRBV4-3; d_gene: TRBD1; CDR3aa: CASSQGQGPDTQYF; CDR3nt: TGCGCCAGCAGCCAAGGACAGGGACCGGATACGCAGTATTTT
j_gene: TRBJ2-7; abundance: few; v_gene: TRBV7-2; d_gene: TRBD1; CDR3aa: CASSLGDRAIYEQYF; CDR3nt: TGTGCCAGCAGCTTAGGGGACAGGGCCATATACGAGCAGTACTTC
j_gene: TRBJ2-1; abundance: .; v_gene: TRBV5-1; d_gene: TRBD2; CDR3aa: CASSSRAASGYNEQFF; CDR3nt: TGCGCTAGCAGCTCGCGAGCGGCTAGCGGATACAATGAGCAGTTCTTC
j_gene: TRBJ2-5; abundance: many; v_gene: TRBV24-1; d_gene: TRBD1; CDR3aa: CATSRQGATGETQYF; CDR3nt: TGTGCCACCAGTAGGCAGGGGGCAACGGGCGAGACCCAGTACTTC
j_gene: TRBJ2-5; abundance: few; v_gene: TRBV20-1; d_gene: TRBD1; CDR3aa: CSADRGVETQYF; CDR3nt: TGCAGTGCCGACAGGGGCGTAGAGACCCAGTACTTC
j_gene: TRBJ1-1; abundance: .; v_gene: TRBV20-1; d_gene: .; CDR3aa: CSARVFQGTEAFF; CDR3nt: TGCAGTGCTAGAGTCTTCCAGGGCACTGAAGCTTTCTTT
j_gene: TRBJ2-7; abundance: .; v_gene: TRBV7-2; d_gene: TRBD1; CDR3aa: CASSLQPDRSFTYEQYF; CDR3nt: TGTGCCAGCAGCTTACAGCCGGACAGGTCTTTTACCTACGAGCAGTACTTC
j_gene: TRBJ2-5; abundance: .; v_gene: TRBV6-5; d_gene: .; CDR3aa: CASSYMGPSGYNEQYF; CDR3nt: TGTGCCAGCAGTTACATGGGACCGAGCGGCTACAATGAGCAGTACTTC
j_gene: TRBJ2-3; abundance: .; v_gene: TRBV11-2; d_gene: .; CDR3aa: CASTPWISTDTQYF; CDR3nt: TGTGCCAGTACTCCGTGGATCAGCACAGATACGCAGTATTTT
j_gene: TRBJ2-5; abundance: few; v_gene: TRBV5-1; d_gene: .; CDR3aa: CASSLESLGTQYF; CDR3nt: TGCGCCAGTAGCTTGGAATCGCTGGGGACCCAGTACTTC
j_gene: TRBJ2-6; abundance: .; v_gene: TRBV28; d_gene: .; CDR3aa: CASRVGTGANVLTF; CDR3nt: TGTGCCAGTCGCGTCGGAACTGGGGCCAACGTCCTGACTTTC
j_gene: TRBJ1-1; abundance: few; v_gene: TRBV7-2; d_gene: TRBD1; CDR3aa: CASSPGQASNTEAFF; CDR3nt: TGTGCCAGCAGCCCGGGACAGGCGTCGAACACTGAAGCTTTCTTT
j_gene: TRBJ2-1; abundance: .; v_gene: TRBV4-2; d_gene: TRBD2; CDR3aa: CASSRELAGGPFYNEQFF; CDR3nt: TGTGCCAGCAGCCGTGAGCTAGCGGGAGGGCCCTTCTACAATGAGCAGTTCTTC
j_gene: TRBJ1-6; abundance: .; v_gene: TRBV20-1; d_gene: TRBD1; CDR3aa: CSARTGEPYNSPLHF; CDR3nt: TGCAGTGCTAGGACAGGGGAGCCCTATAATTCACCCCTCCACTTT
j_gene: TRBJ2-7; abundance: .; v_gene: TRBV9; d_gene: .; CDR3aa: CASSTGLPNNEQYF; CDR3nt: TGTGCCAGCAGCACGGGACTTCCAAACAATGAGCAGTACTTC
j_gene: TRBJ1-6; abundance: .; v_gene: TRBV7-3; d_gene: .; CDR3aa: CASSLRGGSSYNSPLHF; CDR3nt: TGTGCCAGCAGCCTAAGGGGGGGCAGCTCCTATAATTCACCCCTCCACTTT
j_gene: TRBJ2-7; abundance: .; v_gene: TRBV28; d_gene: .; CDR3aa: CASGRPDGNYEQYF; CDR3nt: TGTGCCAGCGGCAGACCAGACGGTAACTACGAGCAGTACTTC
j_gene: TRBJ2-3; abundance: few; v_gene: TRBV11-2; d_gene: .; CDR3aa: CASSLHTDTQYF; CDR3nt: TGTGCCAGCAGCCTTCACACAGATACGCAGTATTTT
j_gene: TRBJ2-5; abundance: few; v_gene: TRBV12-3/TRBV12-4; d_gene: .; CDR3aa: CASTPLWQETQYF; CDR3nt: TGTGCCAGCACCCCTTTGTGGCAAGAGACCCAGTACTTC
j_gene: TRBJ1-1; abundance: once; v_gene: TRBV20-1; d_gene: .; CDR3aa: CSARVGGRGAFF; CDR3nt: TGCAGTGCTAGAGTGGGGGGAAGAGGGGCTTTCTTT
j_gene: TRBJ2-3; abundance: few; v_gene: TRBV9; d_gene: .; CDR3aa: CASSFQRSTDTQYF; CDR3nt: TGTGCCAGCAGCTTTCAGCGTAGCACAGATACGCAGTATTTT
j_gene: TRBJ1-1; abundance: once; v_gene: TRBV29-1; d_gene: .; CDR3aa: CSGTANTEAFF; CDR3nt: TGCAGCGGGACAGCGAACACTGAAGCTTTCTTT
j_gene: TRBJ1-2; abundance: .; v_gene: TRBV7-9; d_gene: TRBD1; CDR3aa: CASSRGQGAYGYTF; CDR3nt: TGTGCCAGCAGCCGTGGACAGGGTGCATATGGCTACACCTTC
j_gene: TRBJ2-1; abundance: few; v_gene: TRBV29-1; d_gene: TRBD2; CDR3aa: CSVEGTTSGRVWNEQFF; CDR3nt: TGCAGCGTTGAAGGAACAACTAGCGGGAGGGTTTGGAATGAGCAGTTCTTC
j_gene: TRBJ2-2; abundance: .; v_gene: TRBV5-1; d_gene: .; CDR3aa: CASSLISDSTGELFF; CDR3nt: TGCGCCAGCAGCTTAATATCGGACAGCACCGGGGAGCTGTTTTTT
j_gene: TRBJ1-1; abundance: few; v_gene: TRBV10-3; d_gene: TRBD1; CDR3aa: CAISEGTGRAFF; CDR3nt: TGTGCCATCAGTGAGGGGACAGGGAGAGCTTTCTTT
j_gene: TRBJ2-7; abundance: few; v_gene: TRBV10-3; d_gene: TRBD2; CDR3aa: CAIRGGSYEQYF; CDR3nt: TGTGCCATCCGGGGAGGGTCCTACGAGCAGTACTTC
j_gene: TRBJ2-7; abundance: .; v_gene: TRBV29-1; d_gene: .; CDR3aa: CSVESGFSYEQYF; CDR3nt: TGCAGCGTTGAGAGCGGGTTCTCCTACGAGCAGTACTTC
j_gene: TRBJ1-1; abundance: .; v_gene: TRBV20-1; d_gene: TRBD1; CDR3aa: CGIEPDRAEAFF; CDR3nt: TGCGGTATTGAGCCGGACAGGGCCGAAGCTTTCTTT
j_gene: TRBJ2-3; abundance: many; v_gene: TRBV4-3; d_gene: TRBD2; CDR3aa: CASSQERTGGVDTQYF; CDR3nt: TGCGCCAGCAGCCAAGAGAGAACGGGAGGGGTTGATACGCAGTATTTT
j_gene: TRBJ1-2; abundance: few; v_gene: TRBV6-5; d_gene: .; CDR3aa: CASSSTATGGYTF; CDR3nt: TGTGCCAGCAGTTCTACTGCCACGGGTGGCTACACCTTC
j_gene: TRBJ1-5; abundance: .; v_gene: TRBV4-3; d_gene: .; CDR3aa: CASSQGIGRDQPQHF; CDR3nt: TGCGCCAGCAGCCAGGGAATCGGCCGGGACCAGCCCCAGCATTTT
j_gene: TRBJ2-5; abundance: .; v_gene: TRBV20-1; d_gene: TRBD2; CDR3aa: CSARLGRSETQYF; CDR3nt: TGCAGTGCTAGACTCGGGAGGAGCGAGACCCAGTACTTC
j_gene: TRBJ2-5; abundance: .; v_gene: TRBV18; d_gene: .; CDR3aa: CASSARTEYNEQYF; CDR3nt: TGTGCCAGCTCAGCCCGGACAGAATACAATGAGCAGTACTTC
j_gene: TRBJ2-7; abundance: .; v_gene: TRBV11-1; d_gene: TRBD2; CDR3aa: CASSPMGGLAYEQYF; CDR3nt: TGTGCCAGCAGTCCCATGGGGGGACTAGCCTACGAGCAGTACTTC
j_gene: TRBJ1-2; abundance: few; v_gene: TRBV7-2; d_gene: TRBD1; CDR3aa: CASSLGQGANGYTF; CDR3nt: TGTGCCAGCAGCTTAGGACAGGGGGCGAATGGCTACACCTTC
j_gene: TRBJ1-1; abundance: few; v_gene: TRBV6-2/TRBV6-3; d_gene: .; CDR3aa: CASSYNRRQFMNTEAFF; CDR3nt: TGTGCCAGCAGTTACAATCGGCGACAGTTCATGAACACTGAAGCTTTCTTT
j_gene: TRBJ2-1; abundance: .; v_gene: TRBV5-1; d_gene: .; CDR3aa: CASSYRALTSNEQFF; CDR3nt: TGCGCCAGCAGCTACCGGGCCCTAACTAGCAATGAGCAGTTCTTC
j_gene: TRBJ2-1; abundance: .; v_gene: TRBV5-6; d_gene: .; CDR3aa: CASSLGGDPYNEQFF; CDR3nt: TGTGCCAGCAGCTTGGGGGGGGACCCCTACAATGAGCAGTTCTTC
j_gene: TRBJ2-3; abundance: few; v_gene: TRBV5-1; d_gene: .; CDR3aa: CASSSNRVTDTQYF; CDR3nt: TGCGCCAGCAGCTCTAACAGGGTCACAGATACGCAGTATTTT
j_gene: TRBJ2-7; abundance: .; v_gene: TRBV4-3; d_gene: TRBD1; CDR3aa: CASSSGTGWEQYF; CDR3nt: TGCGCCAGCAGCTCAGGGACAGGGTGGGAGCAGTACTTC
j_gene: TRBJ2-7; abundance: .; v_gene: TRBV7-2; d_gene: TRBD2; CDR3aa: CARSPPGLAGSNEQYF; CDR3nt: TGTGCCCGCAGCCCCCCGGGACTAGCGGGAAGCAATGAGCAGTACTTC
j_gene: TRBJ2-7; abundance: few; v_gene: TRBV29-1; d_gene: TRBD2; CDR3aa: CSVGSRLASGEQYF; CDR3nt: TGCAGCGTTGGGTCGCGACTAGCAAGTGGCGAGCAGTACTTC
j_gene: TRBJ1-5; abundance: .; v_gene: TRBV10-3; d_gene: .; CDR3aa: CAISAGGMDQPQHF; CDR3nt: TGTGCCATCAGTGCCGGAGGGATGGATCAGCCCCAGCATTTT
j_gene: TRBJ2-6; abundance: .; v_gene: TRBV9; d_gene: .; CDR3aa: CASSVDTGANVLTF; CDR3nt: TGTGCCAGCAGCGTAGACACTGGGGCCAACGTCCTGACTTTC
j_gene: TRBJ1-2; abundance: few; v_gene: TRBV20-1; d_gene: TRBD1; CDR3aa: CSATEGTGGYTF; CDR3nt: TGCAGTGCAACCGAAGGGACAGGTGGCTACACCTTC